This paragraph reports one T cell receptor beta chain. These data originate in a study of T cells after yellow fever vaccination. Regarding the study as a whole: Booster sampling recovered most clones from primary vaccination (96% CD4, approximately 90% CD8).

For TCR, cDNA came from 5'RACE template switching, which added a universal primer site and UMIs. TCRdb reprocessed the 5' RACE reads with MiXCR, giving one entry per CDR3 protein. The sample contains approximately 85,000 distinct CDR3 sequences, about 14% of which appear only once. Germline CDR1 LNHNV, CDR2 YYDKDF (reference sequence). CDR3 length: 15 residues. Trimming removed 5 bases at V and 4 bases at J, with 14 bases between. Sequencing was performed on CD8+ T cells not binding an NS4B(214-222) dextramer, sorted from PBMCs, taken approximately 22 days after the first yellow fever vaccination. The TCR originated in a man aged 18 to 29 who received the YFV17D yellow fever vaccine. The chain employs TRBV15 and TRBJ2-2; D may be TRBD1 or TRBD2 (6 bases each). The CDR3 region is CATSGGPGGTGELFF. The CDR3 DNA follows: TGTGCCACCAGCGGGGGGCCCGGGGGCACCGGGGAGCTGTTTTTT.